Sequencing of this TCR beta chain was carried out in a study of T-cell reconstitution after alpha-beta-depleted transplantation in children. Unique molecular identifiers were used to barcode this TCRbeta library. TCRdb reanalysed the PCR reads using MiXCR and keeps one entry per CDR3 protein. Among approximately 980,000 distinct CDR3 sequences listed, about 30% were seen once. Details on this clonotype: Its target is unknown.

Study-wide results and caveats: Surviving recipient T cells and thymic progenitors accounted for the high day-60 TCRbeta diversity observed in some patients. Expanded graft clones, several hundred of them, were reportedly the source of alpha-beta T cells about two months after transplant. Fresh T-cell production supplied most of the T-cell counts and diversity seen one year after transplant.

J gave up 5 bases and V 4 bases, and 4 bases lay outside the gene matches. The germline CDR1 and CDR2 sequences are SGHRS and YFSETQ. The CDR3 is 13 residues long. The rearrangement uses TRBV5-1 and TRBJ1-2, with TRBD1 matching 8 bases. The receptor's source is a boy under three years old who had a stem cell transplant for SCID, so the T cells may come from the graft donor. The sample in question was PBMCs, mostly from graft donor cells, obtained 360 days after TCRalphabeta/CD19-depleted stem cell transplant. CDR3 in DNA: TGCGCCAGCAGCATGGACAGGGTTTATGGCTACACCTTC. It specifies CASSMDRVYGYTF.